The T cell receptor (beta chain) under discussion was sequenced for a study of cytomegalovirus exposure and HLA in healthy donors. Study-wide results and limits: Information on immune exposure was restricted to one variable (CMV serostatus). Analyses of presence/absence relied on an assumption of roughly uniform sequencing depth across donors. With later analysis, a missense DCLRE1C variant became linked to TCR beta V- and J-gene trimming.

These donors, healthy bone marrow donors, were studied. Germline loops: CDR1 SGHVS, CDR2 FNYEAQ. This CDR3 has 16 residues. V was clipped by 1 base and J by 2 bases; unmatched bases: 2. Worth noting for this clone: Its target is not known.

The PCR contained 60 Vbeta and 13 Jbeta primers. Only in-frame clones appear in the TCRdb table, and some are missing; sequencing was by immunoSEQ multiplex PCR. The repertoire consists of 150,000 to 250,000 clones, with 85% occurring once and the leading ten covering around 2.3%. The V call is TRBV7-6, the J call TRBJ2-3; 11 bases align to TRBD1. The sample comprised PBMCs. The TCR was taken from a woman aged 50 to 60 in good health and CMV-seronegative. The CDR3 spells CASSLEGQGVTDTQYF. The CDR3 DNA reads TGTGCCAGCAGCTTAGAGGGACAGGGGGTCACAGATACGCAGTATTTT. Full variable domain (missing parts from reference TRBV7-6 and TRBJ2-3): GAGVSQSPRYKVTKRGQDVALRCDPISGHVSLYWYRQALGQGPEFLTYFNYEAQQDKSGLPNDRFSAERPEGSISTLTIQRTEQRDSAMYRCASSLEGQGVTDTQYFGPGTRLTVL.